This passage covers 20 T cell receptor beta chains from one sample sequenced in a study of identical twins. Each CDR3 protein gets one entry after TCRdb re-called the 5' RACE reads with MiXCR. The sample carries hundreds of thousands of distinct CDR3 sequences, around 9.7% recorded once. These same records also appear under a second study, on yellow fever vaccine responses in identical twins.

Sequencing was done on a sample of CD8+ T cells sorted from blood. All receptors derive from a woman between 18 and 30 years old in good health.

Many counts were recorded for this clonotype. The rearrangement joins TRBV27 to TRBJ2-7; TRBD2 might be the D (5 bases). From germline, CDR1 is MNHEY and CDR2 SMNVEV (reference sequence). Trimming stripped 5 bases from V and 1 base from J, with 15 bases between. There are 15 residues in the CDR3. The CDR3 DNA reads TGTGCCAGCAGTCCACGCGGACGGGGATCCTACGAGCAGTACTTC. Translating it yields CASSPRGRGSYEQYF.

This clonotype was seen at least ten times. This chain links TRBV28 with TRBJ2-7; D is unclear. CDR3 length: 14 amino acids. Germline CDR1 and CDR2: MDHEN and SYDVKM. Trimming removed 8 bases at V and 0 bases at J, with 14 bases between. This chain's CDR3 is CASRREDSSYEQYF. CDR3 sequence (DNA): TGTGCCAGCCGAAGAGAGGATTCCTCCTACGAGCAGTACTTC. Full variable domain (rest looked up from reference TRBV28 and TRBJ2-7): DVKVTQSSRYLVKRTGEKVFLECVQDMDHENMFWYRQDPGLGLRLIYFSYDVKMKEKGDIPEGYSVSREKKERFSLILESASTNQTSMYLCASRREDSSYEQYFGPGTRLTVT.

Only a few counts were recorded for this clonotype. The chain carries TRBV20-1 and TRBJ2-2; 9 bases line up with TRBD2. V lost 3 bases and J lost 9; bases outside the gene matches: 5. Germline CDR1 and CDR2: DFQATT and SNEGSKA (reference sequence). The CDR3 has 13 residues. The CDR3 protein is CSARREGSRELFF. In nucleotides, the CDR3 is TGCAGTGCTAGGCGGGAGGGATCCCGGGAGCTGTTTTTT.

This clonotype was seen repeatedly, ten times or more. The chain is built from TRBV14 and TRBJ2-1; 10 bases agree with TRBD2. V gave up 0 bases and J gave up 6 bases; unmatched junction bases: 11. The length of the CDR3 is 18 residues. Germline V gene lookup returns CDR1 SGHDN and CDR2 FVKESK. DNA of the CDR3: TGTGCCAGCAGCCAAGATGCGGCTAGCGGGGGCTACGCCAATGAGCAGTTCTTC. Translation gives CASSQDAASGGYANEQFF.

This clonotype appeared many times. The rearrangement uses TRBV3-1 and TRBJ2-2; no definite D call. V lost 5 bases to trimming and J lost 5 bases, with 9 bases between them. Germline-derived CDR1 and CDR2 are LGHDT and YNNKEL (reference sequence). The CDR3 length is 13 residues. CDR3 DNA: TGTGCCAGCAGCTCCACCCTTACCGGGGAGCTGTTTTTT. This sequence encodes CASSSTLTGELFF.

This clonotype was picked up a small number of times. J is TRBJ1-4 and V is TRBV4-1; D perhaps matches TRBD1 (6 bases). The CDR3 length is 14 residues. V lost 1 base to trimming and J lost 7 bases, with 10 bases between them. Germline CDR1 is MGHRA and CDR2 is YSYEKL. The CDR3 region is CASSQGGGGEKLFF. CDR3 in DNA: TGCGCCAGCAGCCAAGGTGGGGGCGGTGAAAAACTGTTTTTT.

In nucleotides, the CDR3 is TGTGCCTGGACCGAGGGAGAGGGGGCGAAGAACATTCAGTACTTC. The encoded protein is CAWTEGEGAKNIQYF. The chain uses TRBV30 and TRBJ2-4; the match to TRBD1 covers 7 bases. The CDR3 sequence is 15 residues long. Losses at the gene ends were 4 bases for V and 7 bases for J; bases not matched to a gene: 13. Germline CDR1 and CDR2: GTSNPN and SVGIG (reference sequence).

The chain combines TRBV6-1 with TRBJ2-5, with no clear D. The germline CDR1 and CDR2 sequences are MNHNS and SASEGT. Trimming pared 2 bases from V and 5 bases from J, leaving 18 bases between. This CDR3 is 16 amino acids long. Here the CDR3 reads CASSEYYDGLGETQYF. In DNA form, the CDR3 reads TGTGCCAGCAGTGAATATTACGACGGGTTGGGGGAGACCCAGTACTTC.

This clonotype was counted a few times. The rearrangement joins TRBV10-2 to TRBJ2-3, with 8 bases lining up with TRBD2. V lost 0 bases to trimming and J lost 3 bases; unmatched junction nucleotides: 5. The CDR3 runs 16 residues. Per the germline V gene, CDR1 is WSHSY and CDR2 is SAAADI. The CDR3 here is CASSESSAGVTDTQYF. CDR3 DNA: TGCGCCAGCAGTGAGTCGTCAGCGGGAGTAACAGATACGCAGTATTTT.

This clonotype was counted a few times. This rearrangement joins TRBV6-4 to TRBJ2-1; 11 bases agree with TRBD2. From germline, CDR1 is MRHNA and CDR2 SNTAGT. J was trimmed by 7 bases and V by 4 bases; bases with no gene match: 6. The CDR3 runs to 15 residues. The CDR3 region is CASSVAGGPENEQFF. DNA of the CDR3: TGTGCCAGCAGTGTAGCGGGAGGGCCTGAAAATGAGCAGTTCTTC.

In its sample, this clonotype was seen many times. The rearrangement joins TRBV4-2 to TRBJ2-1, with a weak D call TRBD2 (6 bases). CDR3 size: 12 residues. V lost 5 bases and J 9 bases, leaving 11 bases between the germline ends. Germline CDR1 LGHNA, CDR2 YNFKEQ. The CDR3 sequence is CASSYGAGEQFF. The CDR3 DNA reads TGTGCCAGCAGCTACGGAGCGGGTGAGCAGTTCTTC.

In its sample, this clonotype was seen many times. This chain connects TRBV4-3 to TRBJ2-7; TRBD2 aligns across 7 bases. The length of the CDR3 is 18 residues. Trimming cost V 0 bases and J 2 bases; bases outside gene matches: 13. CDR1 LGHNA and CDR2 YSLEER come from the germline V gene. The CDR3 DNA reads as TGCGCCAGCAGCCAAGACTTTTCGGCTAGCGGCCTTGCCTACGAGCAGTACTTC. It is translated as CASSQDFSASGLAYEQYF.

This clonotype was recorded a few times. CDR3 DNA sequence: TGTGCCAGCCTCCATCACCGGGAGAGCAAGAATACGCAGTATTTT. It encodes CASLHHRESKNTQYF. The chain uses TRBV6-2 or TRBV6-3 and TRBJ2-3; D may be TRBD2 (6 bases). Trimming shortened V by 8 bases and J by 7 bases, and 22 bases separated the two germline ends. Germline V gives CDR1 MNHEY, CDR2 SVGEGT. The CDR3 extends over 15 amino acids.

This clonotype was detected many times. The chain joins TRBV7-9 to TRBJ2-7; no clear D. This CDR3 region has 13 residues. CDR1 is SEHNR and CDR2 is FQNEAQ in the germline V gene (reference sequence). V was clipped by 5 bases and J by 5 bases, with 13 bases between them. In nucleotides, the CDR3 is TGTGCCAGCAGCAATACCGAGGACCACGAGCAGTACTTC. As protein: CASSNTEDHEQYF.

This clonotype was found a few times. J is TRBJ2-7 and V is TRBV20-1; TRBD2 is a possible D gene (5 bases). Trimming stripped 2 bases from V and 9 bases from J, with 17 bases between. This CDR3 contains 13 residues. The germline V gene has CDR1 DFQATT and CDR2 SNEGSKA (reference sequence). This chain's CDR3 is CSARPMGSTSQYF. The DNA for the CDR3 is TGCAGTGCTAGACCTATGGGGAGTACGTCGCAGTACTTC.

The chain joins TRBV12-3 or TRBV12-4 to TRBJ1-4; D not resolved. This CDR3 is 16 amino acids long. The V end was cut by 3 bases, the J end by 4 bases, with 15 bases between. CDR3 region: CASSFRVWQDNEKLFF. The CDR3 bases are TGTGCCAGCAGTTTCAGAGTTTGGCAGGATAATGAAAAACTGTTTTTT.

The chain joins TRBV7-6 to TRBJ2-5; 7 bases agree with TRBD2. The germline gives CDR1 SGHVS, CDR2 FNYEAQ. The CDR3 covers 15 residues. The V and J ends lost 5 bases and 5 bases, in that order; junction bases with no gene match: 11. The chain's CDR3 is CASSPILLALETQYF. In DNA, the CDR3 is TGTGCCAGCAGCCCCATATTACTAGCGTTGGAGACCCAGTACTTC.

This clonotype was seen a few times. The CDR3 loop reads CASGEPEYF. CDR3 sequence (DNA): TGTGCCAGCGGAGAACCCGAGTACTTC. The J gene is TRBJ2-5, the V gene TRBV9; D not resolved. Germline V gives CDR1 SGDLS, CDR2 YYNGEE. The CDR3 has 9 amino acids. Trimming removed 7 bases from V and 12 bases from J, with 10 bases in between.

This clonotype was detected many times. This chain connects TRBV28 to TRBJ1-5; D gene unclear. CDR1 and CDR2 (germline): MDHEN, SYDVKM. Trimming stripped 2 bases from V and 2 bases from J, with 10 bases between. The CDR3 runs 15 residues. CDR3 sequence: CASSLAGNGNQPQHF. Written as DNA, the CDR3 is TGTGCCAGCAGTTTAGCGGGGAATGGCAATCAGCCCCAGCATTTT.

A note on this clonotype: Germline is not matched at one junction end, which may reflect a read error. The chain employs TRBV20-1 and TRBJ2-1, with unresolved D. Germline V CDR1 and CDR2: DFQATT, SNEGSKA (reference sequence). The CDR3 sequence is 14 residues long. As DNA, the CDR3 is TGCAGTGCTAGAGATCTCGACTCCAACAATGAGCAGTTCTTC. Translating gives CSARDLDSNNEQFF.